The 20 T cell receptor beta chains below come from one sample, sequenced in a study of blood T cell repertoires in COVID-19. Some clones are missing from TCRdb's copy, which holds only in-frame ones; the method was immunoSEQ multiplex PCR. Of almost 300,000 clones listed, around nine tenths are singletons. The source material was peripheral blood. These receptors all come from a man between 65 and 85 years old with acute or convalescent COVID-19.

The chain links TRBV6-1 to TRBJ2-3; D possibly corresponds to TRBD2 (6 bases). This CDR3 is built from 16 residues. V lost 2 bases to trimming and J lost 0 bases, with 12 bases between them. Per the germline V gene, CDR1 is MNHNS and CDR2 is SASEGT. The CDR3, as DNA: TGTGCCAGCAGTGAACGTAGCGGTACTAGCACAGATACGCAGTATTTT. Translated: CASSERSGTSTDTQYF.

The chain joins TRBV4-3 to TRBJ2-5, with D possibly TRBD1 on 5 matching bases. Germline CDR1 is LGHNA and CDR2 is YSLEER. CDR3 size: 14 residues. The ends were cut back, 2 bases at V and 2 bases at J, with 9 bases in the middle. This CDR3 reads CASSQQGLQETQYF. The CDR3 nucleotides read TGCGCCAGCAGCCAACAGGGTCTTCAAGAGACCCAGTACTTC.

The chain joins TRBV7-2 to TRBJ1-1; the D is unclear. Germline V CDR1 and CDR2: SGHTA, FQGNSA. The length of the CDR3 is 14 residues. V shed 4 bases and J shed 1 base, with 10 bases lying between them. CDR3 amino acids: CASSSQAANTEAFF. Here the CDR3 DNA reads TGTGCCAGCAGCTCTCAGGCCGCGAACACTGAAGCTTTCTTT.

This chain joins TRBV6-2 or TRBV6-3 and TRBJ1-1, with a weak D call TRBD1 (6 bases). This CDR3 comprises 14 residues. The V end was cut by 0 bases, the J end by 3 bases, with 8 bases between. Germline values: CDR1 MNHEY, CDR2 SVGEGT. This chain's CDR3 is CASSYSKGDTEAFF. CDR3 sequence (DNA): TGTGCCAGCAGTTACTCGAAGGGGGACACTGAAGCTTTCTTT.

This chain connects TRBV21-1 to TRBJ1-2; the D call in the table, TRBD1, was not verified against the DNA. TRBV21-1 has pseudogene status. This CDR3 comprises 16 residues. The CDR3 spells CASSTPLTGDHYGYTF. The CDR3 bases are TGTGCCAGCAGCACCCCTTTAACAGGGGACCACTATGGCTACACCTTC.

The chain joins TRBV3-1 (or the pseudogene TRBV3-2) to TRBJ1-2; 12 nucleotides agree with TRBD1. V was pared by 0 bases and J by 6 bases, with 8 bases of the junction left unmatched. Germline CDR1 LGHDT, CDR2 YNNKEL (reference sequence). The CDR3 covers 17 residues. CDR3 in DNA: TGTGCCAGCAGCCAAGAAGGGACAGGGGGCGCGTCTAATGGCTACACCTTC. Translation: CASSQEGTGGASNGYTF.

As for this clone: The same CDR3 can be traced to other DNA sequences in this sample. This chain connects TRBV28 to TRBJ1-1; 8 bases agree with TRBD1. V shed 5 bases, J shed 1 base, and the junction held 3 bases outside the gene matches. This CDR3 contains 14 residues. Germline V gene lookup returns CDR1 MDHEN and CDR2 SYDVKM. For the CDR3, the DNA is TGTGCCAGCAGTATCGGGACAGGGAACACTGAAGCTTTCTTT. Protein product: CASSIGTGNTEAFF.

The chain is built from TRBV2 and TRBJ2-1, with 7 bases identical to TRBD2. After removal of 8 bases from V and 5 bases from J, the junction contained 15 bases not matched to a gene. The CDR3 has 16 amino acids. The germline CDR1 and CDR2 sequences are SNHLY and FYNNEI. The CDR3 nucleotides are TGTGCCAGCCAACAACTCGACCAGCGGGGAGACAATGAGCAGTTCTTC. Translated: CASQQLDQRGDNEQFF.

This clone was seen a single time. This chain connects TRBV28 to TRBJ1-1; D is ambiguous. Deletions cut 1 base from V and 8 bases from J, with 8 bases between. This CDR3 has 12 residues. Germline V lookup: CDR1 MDHEN, CDR2 SYDVKM. The CDR3 region is CASSLSTGEAFF. In DNA form, the CDR3 reads TGTGCCAGCAGTTTATCGACTGGAGAAGCTTTCTTT.

The V gene is TRBV6-6, the J gene TRBJ2-5; TRBD1 agrees at 8 bases. The germline V gene has CDR1 MNHNY and CDR2 SVGAGI (reference sequence). With V trimmed by 5 bases and J by 3 bases, 2 bases remained unmatched. This CDR3 region has 13 residues. CDR3 nucleotides: TGTGCCAGCAGTAACAGGGGGAAAGAGACCCAGTACTTC. This sequence encodes CASSNRGKETQYF.

This clone has a count of ten or more. The rearrangement uses TRBV24-1 and TRBJ2-5; 7 bases are a match to TRBD1. J was trimmed by 4 bases and V by 7 bases; bases with no gene match: 8. The CDR3 is 14 residues long. Per germline, CDR1 KGHDR and CDR2 SFDVKD. The CDR3 loop reads CATSSGTAAETQYF. The DNA of the CDR3 is TGTGCCACCAGCTCCGGGACAGCTGCAGAGACCCAGTACTTC.

This rearrangement joins TRBV19 to TRBJ2-5; D possibly corresponds to TRBD2 (5 bases). Germline V CDR1 and CDR2: LNHDA, SQIVND (reference sequence). V dropped 5 bases and J dropped 1 base, with 8 bases sitting between them. The CDR3 spans 13 residues. The CDR3, as DNA: TGTGCCAGTAGTCGGGGTTTCCAAGAGACCCAGTACTTC. It is translated as CASSRGFQETQYF.

The rearrangement links TRBV2 to TRBJ1-1, with a possible D match to TRBD1 (5 bases). Looked up from germline, CDR1 is SNHLY and CDR2 is FYNNEI. This CDR3 has 12 residues. V lost 2 bases to trimming and J lost 5 bases, with 6 bases between them. The DNA for the CDR3 is TGTGCCAGCAGTGAAAGGACAACTGAAGCTTTCTTT. This gives the protein CASSERTTEAFF.

This chain connects TRBV27 to TRBJ1-4; D call uncertain. CDR1 MNHEY and CDR2 SMNVEV come from the germline V gene (reference sequence). This CDR3 region has 14 residues. V lost 5 bases, J lost 7 bases, and 14 bases lay in between. The CDR3 protein is CASSPSGDGEKLFF. The CDR3 DNA sequence: TGTGCCAGCAGTCCCTCTGGAGACGGTGAAAAACTGTTTTTT.

This sequence joins TRBV2 and TRBJ1-2; TRBD1 aligns across 9 bases. With 4 bases clipped from V and 5 bases from J, the junction kept 5 bases outside the gene matches. The CDR3 consists of 14 residues. Germline-derived CDR1 and CDR2 are SNHLY and FYNNEI. In nucleotides, the CDR3 is TGTGCCAGCAGTGCGGGACAGGGTAATTATGGCTACACCTTC. It encodes CASSAGQGNYGYTF. Filled out from reference TRBV2 and TRBJ1-2, the complete variable domain reads EPEVTQTPSHQVTQMGQEVILRCVPISNHLYFYWYRQILGQKVEFLVSFYNNEISEKSEIFDDQFSVERPDGSNFTLKIRSTKLEDSAMYFCASSAGQGNYGYTFGSGTRLTVV.

V usage is TRBV5-1 and J usage is TRBJ2-7, with 7 nucleotides matching TRBD2. Trimming took 0 bases from V and 2 from J; bases not matched to a gene: 8. This CDR3 spans 16 amino acids. Germline-derived CDR1 and CDR2 are SGHRS and YFSETQ. CDR3 sequence (DNA): TGCGCCAGCAGCTTGGGAGCTAGCGGAGGGACCTACGAGCAGTACTTC. Its translation: CASSLGASGGTYEQYF.

This chain uses TRBV5-1 with TRBJ1-2, with 8 bases fitting TRBD1. CDR3 length: 13 residues. The junction had 3 bases not matched to a gene; V was cut back by 3 bases and J by 5 bases. Germline V gene lookup returns CDR1 SGHRS and CDR2 YFSETQ. CDR3 sequence (DNA): TGCGCCAGCAGCTCACGGACAGGGTATGGCTACACCTTC. Translating gives CASSSRTGYGYTF.

This clone was seen only a few times. V usage is TRBV19 and J usage is TRBJ1-5, with TRBD1 matching over 10 bases. CDR1 and CDR2 from the germline V gene are LNHDA and SQIVND (reference sequence). V was clipped by 3 bases and J by 2 bases; unmatched bases: 13. This CDR3 has 19 amino acids. This CDR3 is CASSMSSGTGAGGNQPQHF. CDR3 bases: TGTGCCAGTAGTATGAGTTCCGGGACAGGGGCCGGGGGCAATCAGCCCCAGCATTTT. Variable domain in full (rest from reference TRBV19 and TRBJ1-5): DGGITQSPKYLFRKEGQNVTLSCEQNLNHDAMYWYRQDPGQGLRLIYYSQIVNDFQKGDIAEGYSVSREKKESFPLTVTSAQKNPTAFYLCASSMSSGTGAGGNQPQHFGDGTRLSIL.

The genes are TRBV5-1 and TRBJ2-1; weak D call: TRBD2 (6 bases). The V and J ends lost 0 bases and 8 bases respectively, with 15 bases between them. This CDR3 is built from 15 residues. Germline V gives CDR1 SGHRS, CDR2 YFSETQ. The CDR3 here is CASSLGSGGVDEQFF. In nucleotides, the CDR3 is TGCGCCAGCAGCTTGGGTAGCGGAGGGGTGGATGAGCAGTTCTTC.

The V gene is TRBV7-8, the J gene TRBJ2-1; the match to TRBD2 covers 7 bases. The CDR3 contains 13 residues. The V and J ends lost 1 base and 9 bases, in that order; junction bases with no gene match: 3. CDR1 and CDR2 from the germline V gene are SGHVS and FQNEAQ. The CDR3 protein is CASSLGGSGEQFF. The CDR3 region has the DNA TGTGCCAGCAGCTTAGGCGGGAGTGGTGAGCAGTTCTTC.